The 13 T cell receptor beta chains below were found in one sample sequenced in a study of cytomegalovirus exposure and HLA in healthy donors. Use of 60 Vbeta and 13 Jbeta primers characterized the PCR. The method was immunoSEQ multiplex PCR; TCRdb's version includes in-frame clones alone and lacks a portion of them. The table shows some 190,000 clones, with about four fifths occurring only once. Sample: PBMCs. The receptors stem from a woman in her thirties in good health and CMV-seronegative.

This chain links TRBV5-6 with TRBJ1-2; no definite D call. Trimming removed 1 base from V and 1 base from J, with 11 bases in between. This CDR3 comprises 15 residues. Germline V lookup: CDR1 SGHDT, CDR2 YYEEEE. CDR3 region: CASSLSSRINYGYTF. CDR3 bases: TGTGCCAGCAGCTTGAGTTCCAGGATTAACTATGGCTACACCTTC.

The rearrangement joins TRBV29-1 to TRBJ1-4; a possible D gene is TRBD1 (6 bases). Looked up from germline, CDR1 is SQVTM and CDR2 is ANQGSEA. CDR3 size: 13 residues. The germline V and J ends were trimmed by 2 bases and 8 bases, with 12 bases remaining between them. CDR3: CSVESGQGEKLFF. The CDR3 DNA reads TGCAGCGTTGAATCGGGCCAGGGGGAAAAACTGTTTTTT.

V gene TRBV7-9 combines with J gene TRBJ2-7, with D unclear. The CDR3 covers 12 residues. Germline assignment: CDR1 SEHNR and CDR2 FQNEAQ (reference sequence). The germline V and J ends were trimmed by 2 bases and 3 bases, with 5 bases remaining between them. This CDR3 reads CASSLTGYEQYF. The CDR3 DNA follows: TGTGCCAGCAGCTTAACGGGCTACGAGCAGTACTTC.

The genes are TRBV2 and TRBJ1-2; D is perhaps TRBD1 (6 bases). The V gene lost 5 bases and the J gene lost 5 bases, with 12 bases spanning the gap. The CDR3 covers 13 residues. CDR1 SNHLY and CDR2 FYNNEI come from the germline V gene. CDR3 sequence reads: CASSIEGGYGYTF. In DNA, the CDR3 is TGTGCCAGCAGTATTGAGGGGGGGTATGGCTACACCTTC. The whole variable domain, remainder taken from reference TRBV2 and TRBJ1-2, is EPEVTQTPSHQVTQMGQEVILRCVPISNHLYFYWYRQILGQKVEFLVSFYNNEISEKSEIFDDQFSVERPDGSNFTLKIRSTKLEDSAMYFCASSIEGGYGYTFGSGTRLTVV.

The V gene is TRBV6-1, the J gene TRBJ1-2; 8 positions match TRBD1. This CDR3 is built from 14 residues. The V gene end was trimmed by 3 bases and the J gene end by 7 bases; junction bases not matched to a gene: 7. Per the germline V gene, CDR1 is MNHNS and CDR2 is SASEGT. The CDR3 sequence is CASSDPDRVGGYTF. DNA of the CDR3: TGTGCCAGCAGTGATCCGGACAGGGTCGGTGGCTACACCTTC.

The genes are TRBV4-3 and TRBJ1-2, with D possibly being TRBD1 (5 bases). Germline V gives CDR1 LGHNA, CDR2 YSLEER. The CDR3 has 15 residues. V was cut by 2 bases and J by 4 bases, with 14 bases left in between. The CDR3: CASSQNRGAIYGYTF. The CDR3 DNA reads as TGCGCCAGCAGCCAAAATCGCGGGGCGATCTATGGCTACACCTTC.

The chain joins TRBV13 to TRBJ2-5; 9 bases fit TRBD2. Germline CDR1 and CDR2: PRHDT and FYEKMQ (reference sequence). The CDR3 consists of 17 residues. Trimming cost V 3 bases and J 4 bases; bases outside gene matches: 12. This chain's CDR3 is CASSLYGKAGGVETQYF. For the CDR3, the DNA is TGTGCCAGCAGCTTGTACGGAAAAGCGGGGGGAGTAGAGACCCAGTACTTC.

This clone has only one observation. This chain links TRBV27 with TRBJ1-4, with D maybe TRBD1 (6 bases). The germline V and J ends were trimmed by 6 bases and 0 bases, with 11 bases remaining between them. Germline lookup yields CDR1 MNHEY and CDR2 SMNVEV (reference sequence). The CDR3 contains 15 residues. CDR3 region: CASSIRQATNEKLFF. The CDR3 DNA reads as TGTGCCAGCAGCATTCGACAGGCAACTAATGAAAAACTGTTTTTT.

V and J are TRBV7-9 and TRBJ1-1; TRBD1 matches at 9 bases. The CDR3 has 15 amino acids. Germline V gene lookup returns CDR1 SEHNR and CDR2 FQNEAQ (reference sequence). The trim removed 3 bases at V and 1 base at J, leaving 3 bases unmatched. CDR3 sequence reads: CASSFGTGPNTEAFF. The CDR3 coding sequence is TGTGCCAGCAGCTTCGGGACAGGGCCGAACACTGAAGCTTTCTTT.

The chain combines TRBV4-1 with TRBJ1-5, with a possible D match to TRBD1 (5 bases). CDR3 length: 15 amino acids. CDR1 is MGHRA, CDR2 YSYEKL, per germline. Trimming took 4 bases from V and 2 from J, leaving 12 bases between them. The DNA for the CDR3 is TGCGCCAGCAGCCCAGCCCCGGGGGGCAATCAGCCCCAGCATTTT. It codes for CASSPAPGGNQPQHF.

This chain joins TRBV27 and TRBJ2-7; D is undetermined. The V gene lost 6 bases and the J gene lost 3 bases, with 15 bases spanning the gap. Germline-derived CDR1 and CDR2 are MNHEY and SMNVEV (reference sequence). This CDR3 comprises 14 residues. The CDR3 DNA reads TGTGCCAGCAGCCCTGGCACCGCACGCTACGAGCAGTACTTC. It specifies CASSPGTARYEQYF.

This clone was found a few times. The chain recombines TRBV7-6 with TRBJ1-2, with 7 bases lining up with TRBD1. Germline V gene sequence: CDR1 SGHVS, CDR2 FNYEAQ. Trimming at V came to 1 base and at J to 9 bases, leaving 5 bases not matched to a gene. The CDR3 length is 13 residues. DNA of the CDR3: TGTGCCAGCAGCTTAGATAGACAGGGTAGCTACACCTTC. Its protein product is CASSLDRQGSYTF.

Details on this clone: The same CDR3 also results from other DNA sequences found in this sample. The chain uses TRBV18 and TRBJ1-1, with D unresolved. Per the germline V gene, CDR1 is KGHSH and CDR2 is LQKENI. This CDR3 contains 13 residues. V was pared by 3 bases and J by 1 base, with 6 bases between. CDR3 residues: CASSPYRNTEAFF. CDR3 nucleotide sequence: TGTGCCAGCTCACCGTACAGGAACACTGAAGCTTTCTTT.